This T cell receptor (beta chain) stems from a study of shared clonotypes between healthy human individuals. Using immunoSEQ multiplex PCR, the repertoire was profiled, and TCRdb retains in-frame clones only, with some absent. The sample lists some 1.4 million clones, roughly 96% occurring once. The receptor was derived from a man in his thirties or forties in good health. Specimen: naive CD4+ T cells sorted from blood. Regarding subset: CD45RA+ positively selected.

CDR3 DNA: TGTGCCAGCAGCTTTTCAGGGGGAAACGCCTACGAGCAGTACTTC. Translating it yields CASSFSGGNAYEQYF. This chain joins TRBV5-5 and TRBJ2-7, with 7 bases fitting TRBD1. The ends lost 2 bases at V and 2 bases at J; junction bases unmatched: 7. Germline-derived CDR1 and CDR2 are SGHKS and YYEKEE (reference sequence). This CDR3 has 15 residues.